Listed below are T cell receptor beta chains from one sample, sequenced in a study of PD-L1 blockade in urothelial cancer. TCRdb keeps only in-frame clones here, not all; method: immunoSEQ multiplex PCR. The table shows tens of thousands of clones, with about 76% occurring only once. Sequenced material: PBMCs, taken around atezolizumab (anti-PD-L1) treatment. These receptors were taken from a man aged 65-85 years with urothelial cancer. Both conserved end residues are part of each CDR3. The order of the fields is J gene, D gene, V gene, clone size, CDR3 protein, CDR3 DNA. A D gene is named only where the DNA matches it firmly. Only some rows state a clone size, as once, few, many or a class for expanded clones.

TRBJ1-1,.,TRBV7-2,.,CASSLAGRMNTEAFF,TGTGCCAGCAGCTTAGCGGGCAGGATGAACACTGAAGCTTTCTTT
TRBJ2-7,.,TRBV29-1,.,CSVATGRATYEQYF,TGCAGCGTTGCGACAGGTAGAGCAACCTACGAGCAGTACTTC
TRBJ1-3,TRBD1,TRBV4-1,.,CASSQEGTGKNTIYF,TGCGCCAGCAGCCAAGAAGGGACAGGGAAAAACACCATATATTTT
TRBJ2-2,TRBD2,TRBV10-1,.,CASSDLAGNTGELFF,TGCGCCAGCAGTGACCTAGCGGGGAACACCGGGGAGCTGTTTTTT
TRBJ2-1,.,TRBV7-2,.,CASSLTPGENNEQFF,TGTGCCAGCAGCTTAACGCCAGGGGAGAACAATGAGCAGTTCTTC
TRBJ2-1,.,TRBV9,.,CASSATGVRDWEQFF,TGTGCCAGCAGCGCCACCGGGGTAAGGGATTGGGAGCAGTTCTTC
TRBJ1-2,.,TRBV30,.,CALKQAGYGYTF,TGTGCCTTGAAGCAGGCGGGCTATGGCTACACCTTC
TRBJ2-7,.,TRBV11-2,.,CASSLDGGQFDEQYF,TGTGCCAGCAGCTTAGACGGGGGGCAATTTGACGAGCAGTACTTC
TRBJ2-3,.,TRBV5-1,.,CASSWNGLGGGTDTQYF,TGCGCCAGCAGCTGGAACGGCCTCGGGGGAGGCACAGATACGCAGTATTTT
TRBJ1-2,.,TRBV7-6,.,CASSSTTLSGYGYTF,TGTGCCAGCAGCTCCACGACACTCAGCGGCTATGGCTACACCTTC
TRBJ2-7,TRBD1,TRBV5-4,large,CASSRGTGSYEQYF,TGTGCCAGCAGCCGGGGGACAGGGTCCTACGAGCAGTACTTC
TRBJ2-7,.,TRBV5-4,.,CASSLDRINYEQYF,TGTGCCAGCAGCTTGGACAGGATTAACTACGAGCAGTACTTC
TRBJ2-1,.,TRBV27,.,CASSPPGWESVEQFF,TGTGCCAGCAGTCCCCCTGGATGGGAGTCGGTTGAGCAGTTCTTC
TRBJ2-6,.,TRBV4-1,few,CASSQVRLRSGANVLTF,TGCGCCAGCAGCCAAGTCCGATTGCGCTCTGGGGCCAACGTCCTGACTTTC
TRBJ2-7,TRBD2,TRBV5-1,.,CASSLEEREFEEQYF,TGCGCCAGCAGCTTGGAGGAGCGGGAGTTCGAAGAGCAGTACTTC
TRBJ2-2,TRBD2,TRBV30,.,CAWSVRWEGRGTGELFF,TGTGCCTGGAGTGTACGGTGGGAGGGCCGAGGGACCGGGGAGCTGTTTTTT
TRBJ2-7,.,TRBV11-2,.,CASSLVATGPRYEQYF,TGTGCCAGCAGCTTAGTCGCGACAGGTCCCCGCTACGAGCAGTACTTC
TRBJ1-1,.,TRBV28,.,CASRGPSQQSNTEAFF,TGTGCCAGCAGGGGGCCCTCGCAACAATCGAACACTGAAGCTTTCTTT
TRBJ2-3,TRBD2,TRBV5-1,.,CASSPKGLAGASTDTQYF,TGCGCCAGCAGCCCTAAGGGACTAGCGGGAGCTAGCACAGATACGCAGTATTTT
TRBJ1-1,.,TRBV6-1,.,CASSGGNTEAFF,TGTGCCAGCAGCGGGGGGAACACTGAAGCTTTCTTT
TRBJ2-2,TRBD1,TRBV7-7,.,CASSRGQGYTGELFF,TGTGCTAGCAGCCGCGGACAGGGCTACACCGGGGAGCTGTTTTTT
TRBJ2-2,.,TRBV7-2,.,CAWGPNTGELFF,TGTGCTTGGGGCCCGAACACCGGGGAGCTGTTTTTT
TRBJ2-1,TRBD2,TRBV7-2,.,CASHAGTSSYNEQFF,TGTGCCAGCCACGCAGGGACTAGCTCTTACAATGAGCAGTTCTTC